The 2 T cell receptor beta chains listed next were all sequenced from one sample in a study of blood T cell repertoires in COVID-19 (TCRdb year 2020). The library came from the immunoSEQ multiplex PCR assay. The source is immuneACCESS, and TCRdb retained only in-frame sequences with V and J called. Part of the clones is not carried over; for the studies checked, unresolved V genes explain less than half of this, and the remainder is unexplained. For this sample the table gives 85,000 to 95,000 clones, of which approximately 79% were detected only once. Of the sample, over 13% falls within the top ten clones. The sequencing input was peripheral blood. These receptors were collected from a woman aged 80 or over with acute or convalescent COVID-19.

The chain is built from TRBV27 and TRBJ2-3; D is ambiguous. This CDR3 is built from 15 residues. CDR1 and CDR2 (germline): MNHEY, SMNVEV (reference sequence). Trimming left V 2 bases short and J 0 bases short, with 9 bases between. The CDR3 sequence is CASSLNYQSTDTQYF. CDR3 in DNA: TGTGCCAGCAGTTTAAACTATCAAAGCACAGATACGCAGTATTTT.

V is TRBV28 and J is TRBJ1-5; 9 bases are shared with TRBD1. The CDR3 totals 16 residues. CDR1 and CDR2 from the germline V gene are MDHEN and SYDVKM. V lost 3 bases to trimming and J lost 7 bases; unmatched junction nucleotides: 10. The CDR3 region is CASSFPTGGARQPQHF. DNA of the CDR3: TGTGCCAGCAGTTTCCCTACAGGGGGCGCGAGGCAGCCCCAGCATTTT.